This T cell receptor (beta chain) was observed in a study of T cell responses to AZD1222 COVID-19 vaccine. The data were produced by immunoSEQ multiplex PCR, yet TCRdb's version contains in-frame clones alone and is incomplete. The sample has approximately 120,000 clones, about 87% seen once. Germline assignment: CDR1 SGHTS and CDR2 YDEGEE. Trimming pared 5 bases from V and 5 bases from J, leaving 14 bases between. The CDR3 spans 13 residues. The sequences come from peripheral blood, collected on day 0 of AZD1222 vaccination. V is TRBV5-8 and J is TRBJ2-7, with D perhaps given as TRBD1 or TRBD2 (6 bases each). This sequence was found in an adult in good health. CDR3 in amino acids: CASSGGRLHEQYF. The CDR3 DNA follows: TGTGCCAGCAGTGGGGGGCGGCTCCACGAGCAGTACTTC.